Listed here are 30 T cell receptor beta chains from one sample, sequenced in a study of T cell responses to AZD1222 COVID-19 vaccine (dated by TCRdb to the early 2020s). Libraries were prepared through the immunoSEQ multiplex PCR assay. In TCRdb, the immuneACCESS table is reduced to in-frame sequences with V and J assigned. These tables do not hold every clone; where another copy was compared, an unresolved V gene accounts for under half, and the others remain unexplained. The sample contains roughly 95,000 clones, around nine tenths of them found a single time. About 3% of the sample lies in the top ten. According to the study, the label for this sample's time point signals: baseline before first vaccination. The source was peripheral blood, collected on day 0 of AZD1222 vaccination. These receptors all stem from an adult in good health.

This clone has a handful of counts. V usage is TRBV5-1 and J usage is TRBJ2-7; 12 nucleotides line up with TRBD2. Germline V gives CDR1 SGHRS, CDR2 YFSETQ. The CDR3 runs to 14 residues. The ends lost 3 bases at V and 5 bases at J; junction bases unmatched: 3. CDR3 DNA sequence: TGCGCCAGCAGCTCGACTAGCGGGAGCAACGAGCAGTACTTC. This codes for CASSSTSGSNEQYF.

This clone was recorded only once. The chain uses TRBV12-3 or TRBV12-4 and TRBJ2-5; tentatively, D is TRBD2 (6 bases). The CDR3 is 13 residues long. V was shortened by 6 bases and J by 1 base, with 9 bases between the two germline ends. The CDR3 DNA sequence: TGTGCCAGCAGCCGGGAGATCCAAGAGACCCAGTACTTC. Residues: CASSREIQETQYF.

J is TRBJ1-4 and V is TRBV5-4, with D maybe TRBD1 (6 bases). This CDR3 is built from 16 residues. The V and J ends lost 0 bases and 8 bases respectively, with 17 bases between them. The germline gives CDR1 SGHNT, CDR2 YYREEE (reference sequence). The CDR3, as DNA: TGTGCCAGCAGCTTGGCCGCAGGGGCCGGAGGAGAAAAACTGTTTTTT. It translates to CASSLAAGAGGEKLFF.

The genes are TRBV6-5 and TRBJ1-6; no clear D. Germline-derived CDR1 and CDR2 are MNHEY and SVGAGI. CDR3 length: 13 residues. With 10 bases removed from V and 9 bases from J, the gap between germline ends came to 16 bases. The DNA of the CDR3 is TGTGCCACCGATAACCTAGAGGCTTCACCCCTCCACTTT. Translating it yields CATDNLEASPLHF.

The CDR3 DNA sequence: TGTGCCAGCAGTGAAGTCTTTGGGGGTCGAGGCTACACCTTC. It yields the protein CASSEVFGGRGYTF. The rearrangement links TRBV6-1 to TRBJ1-2; the D gene is possibly TRBD1 (5 bases). V lost 1 base and J lost 8, with 14 bases in between. Germline assignment: CDR1 MNHNS and CDR2 SASEGT. The CDR3 is 14 amino acids.

This chain uses TRBV6-5 with TRBJ1-5, with D tentatively TRBD1 (6 bases). Germline values: CDR1 MNHEY, CDR2 SVGAGI. This CDR3 has 13 residues. Trimming removed 6 bases at V and 11 bases at J, with 17 bases between. This CDR3 is CASSDGQTTAQHF. CDR3 coding DNA: TGTGCCAGCAGCGATGGACAGACGACGGCCCAGCATTTT.

The gene calls are TRBV2 and TRBJ2-3, with a weak D call TRBD1 (6 bases). V was shortened by 6 bases and J by 4 bases, with 8 bases between the two germline ends. The CDR3 spans 12 residues. Looked up from germline, CDR1 is SNHLY and CDR2 is FYNNEI. The CDR3 nucleotides are TGTGCCAGCAGCAGGGGCCCAGATACGCAGTATTTT. It translates to CASSRGPDTQYF. The whole variable domain, filled in from reference TRBV2 and TRBJ2-3, reads EPEVTQTPSHQVTQMGQEVILRCVPISNHLYFYWYRQILGQKVEFLVSFYNNEISEKSEIFDDQFSVERPDGSNFTLKIRSTKLEDSAMYFCASSRGPDTQYFGPGTRLTVL.

This clone occurred a few times. This chain joins TRBV18 and TRBJ2-5; 8 bases map to TRBD2. Germline CDR1 KGHSH, CDR2 LQKENI. The CDR3 has 14 residues. V was clipped by 7 bases and J by 2 bases; unmatched bases: 6. The CDR3 here is CASCGSGVQETQYF. The CDR3 DNA reads TGTGCCAGCTGCGGTAGCGGGGTTCAAGAGACCCAGTACTTC.

The V gene is TRBV7-9, the J gene TRBJ2-5; 7 positions agree with TRBD2. The V segment lost 5 bases and the J segment 2 bases; nucleotides outside the gene matches: 8. Germline lookup yields CDR1 SEHNR and CDR2 FQNEAQ (reference sequence). CDR3 length: 15 residues. CDR3 DNA sequence: TGTGCCAGCAGCATTTTGCAGCGGGGACAAGAGACCCAGTACTTC. This sequence encodes CASSILQRGQETQYF.

The sample holds a few counts of this clone. Here the CDR3 reads CASSPPIGGLETQYF. The CDR3 bases are TGTGCCAGCTCACCACCGATAGGGGGCTTAGAGACCCAGTACTTC. This sequence joins TRBV18 and TRBJ2-5; 7 positions agree with TRBD1. From germline, CDR1 is KGHSH and CDR2 LQKENI. This CDR3 has 15 amino acids. V lost 0 bases, J lost 4 bases, and 5 bases stayed unmatched.

The CDR3 nucleotides are TGTGCCAGCAGCCCCTTGGGTCGAGAAAAACTGTTTTTT. Its translation is CASSPLGREKLFF. This chain joins TRBV28 and TRBJ1-4; D is unclear. Trimming removed 6 bases at V and 8 bases at J, with 13 bases between. CDR1 is MDHEN and CDR2 is SYDVKM in the germline V gene. CDR3 size: 13 residues.

The chain combines TRBV30 with TRBJ1-4, with a weak D call TRBD1 (5 bases). CDR1 and CDR2 from the germline V gene are GTSNPN and SVGIG (reference sequence). Trimming shortened V by 2 bases and J by 2 bases, and 12 bases separated the two germline ends. The CDR3 has 15 amino acids. The chain's CDR3 is CAWSSGTGTNEKLFF. In nucleotides, the CDR3 is TGTGCCTGGAGTTCCGGGACCGGGACTAATGAAAAACTGTTTTTT.

This clone was picked up one time. V and J are TRBV28 and TRBJ2-3; D tentatively fits TRBD1 or TRBD2 (6 bases each). CDR3 length: 15 residues. Looked up from germline, CDR1 is MDHEN and CDR2 is SYDVKM. V shed 4 bases and J shed 2 bases, with 13 bases lying between them. CDR3 sequence (DNA): TGTGCCAGCAGTTCCAACGGGGGCAACACAGATACGCAGTATTTT. It specifies CASSSNGGNTDTQYF.

DNA for the CDR3: TGTGCCAGCTCACCTAGCTCGCGCAATTCACCCCTCCACTTT. Its translation is CASSPSSRNSPLHF. J is TRBJ1-6 and V is TRBV18; D gene unclear. Germline V gene sequence: CDR1 KGHSH, CDR2 LQKENI. The CDR3 is made up of 14 amino acids. V was pared by 3 bases and J by 7 bases, with 10 bases between.

The chain carries TRBV7-2 and TRBJ1-4; D is possibly TRBD1 (6 bases). The CDR3 has 13 amino acids. Trimming left V 4 bases short and J 7 bases short, with 10 bases between. The V gene's germline CDR1 is SGHTA and CDR2 FQGNSA. CDR3 protein: CASSSGAGEKLFF. DNA for the CDR3: TGTGCCAGCAGCTCAGGGGCAGGTGAAAAACTGTTTTTT.

The chain is built from TRBV28 and TRBJ1-3; D gene uncertain. Trimming stripped 3 bases from V and 1 base from J, with 10 bases between. Germline lookup yields CDR1 MDHEN and CDR2 SYDVKM. The CDR3 has 15 residues. The CDR3 region has the DNA TGTGCCAGCAGTTTCGGCCGCACATCTGGAAACACCATATATTTT. Translated, it gives CASSFGRTSGNTIYF.

The rearrangement uses TRBV7-9 and TRBJ2-3; D unclear. This CDR3 region has 12 residues. The V and J ends lost 2 bases and 8 bases respectively, with 8 bases between them. Germline V CDR1 and CDR2: SEHNR, FQNEAQ (reference sequence). CDR3 coding DNA: TGTGCCAGCAGCTTAACTGTCTTTACGCAGTATTTT. This encodes CASSLTVFTQYF. The full variable domain, its missing parts supplied by reference TRBV7-9 and TRBJ2-3, is DTGVSQNPRHKITKRGQNVTFRCDPISEHNRLYWYRQTLGQGPEFLTYFQNEAQLEKSRLLSDRFSAERPKGSFSTLEIQRTEQGDSAMYLCASSLTVFTQYFGPGTRLTVL.

The chain is built from TRBV4-1 and TRBJ1-1; D gene uncertain. The CDR3 covers 13 residues. The V and J ends lost 6 bases and 8 bases respectively, with 16 bases between them. The germline V gene has CDR1 MGHRA and CDR2 YSYEKL. The CDR3 protein is CASRQTFFREAFF. The CDR3, as DNA: TGCGCCAGCAGGCAGACCTTTTTTCGCGAAGCTTTCTTT.

The V and J genes are TRBV11-2 and TRBJ1-4; D is ambiguous. Trimming took 2 bases from V and 12 from J, leaving 10 bases between them. This CDR3 comprises 12 residues. The V gene's germline CDR1 is SGHAT and CDR2 FQNNGV. The CDR3 coding sequence is TGTGCCAGCAGCTTATTTGAACGCGAACTGTTTTTT. Its translation: CASSLFERELFF.

This chain connects TRBV27 to TRBJ1-4; D is ambiguous. Trimming took off 1 base at V and 2 bases at J, with 8 bases between the two ends. This CDR3 contains 15 residues. Germline V CDR1 and CDR2: MNHEY, SMNVEV (reference sequence). The CDR3 DNA follows: TGTGCCAGCAGTTTATTTTCCGGCACTAATGAAAAACTGTTTTTT. This sequence encodes CASSLFSGTNEKLFF.

A single count supports this clone. This sequence joins TRBV4-2 and TRBJ1-2; 7 bases agree with TRBD1. Germline-derived CDR1 and CDR2 are LGHNA and YNFKEQ. CDR3 length equals 14 residues. Trimming took 0 bases from V and 4 from J; bases not matched to a gene: 2. CDR3 coding DNA: TGTGCCAGCAGCCAAGACAGGGGGACCTATGGCTACACCTTC. It translates to CASSQDRGTYGYTF.

The rearrangement links TRBV11-2 to TRBJ1-5; D is unclear. Germline V CDR1 and CDR2: SGHAT, FQNNGV. The CDR3 covers 15 residues. The germline V and J ends were trimmed by 3 bases and 7 bases, with 16 bases remaining between them. CDR3 nucleotides: TGTGCCAGCAGCTTGGACGGCACTTTTGGGCAGCCCCAGCATTTT. Translation: CASSLDGTFGQPQHF.

In nucleotides, the CDR3 is TGTGCCAGCAGCCTAGCGGGAGGGCCCAATGAGCAGTTCTTC. Protein product: CASSLAGGPNEQFF. The chain has TRBV6-2 or TRBV6-3 and TRBJ2-1, with 12 bases fitting TRBD2. The CDR3 loop spans 14 amino acids. J was trimmed by 6 bases and V by 6 bases; bases with no gene match: 3. Germline loops: CDR1 MNHEY, CDR2 SVGEGT.

The chain employs TRBV19 and TRBJ1-4; D not resolved. The CDR3 has 18 residues. Germline V gene lookup returns CDR1 LNHDA and CDR2 SQIVND (reference sequence). Trimming pared 7 bases from V and 0 bases from J, leaving 21 bases between. The CDR3 loop is CASIREHERTATNEKLFF. In DNA, the CDR3 is TGTGCCAGTATTCGGGAGCACGAAAGAACAGCAACTAATGAAAAACTGTTTTTT.

CDR3 nucleotides: TGTGCCAGCAGCTCTATCTTGGTTCACACTGAAGCTTTCTTT. Protein sequence: CASSSILVHTEAFF. V usage is TRBV11-2 and J usage is TRBJ1-1; D not resolved. This CDR3 region has 14 residues. Germline values: CDR1 SGHAT, CDR2 FQNNGV. Trimming cost V 4 bases and J 3 bases, with 12 bases left between them.

CDR3 sequence: CASSLLWQDTEAFF. The DNA of the CDR3 is TGTGCCAGCAGCTTGTTGTGGCAGGACACTGAAGCTTTCTTT. The chain links TRBV5-5 to TRBJ1-1; D gene unclear. In germline, CDR1 is SGHKS, CDR2 YYEKEE (reference sequence). The CDR3 has 14 residues. Trimming removed 1 base at V and 3 bases at J, with 10 bases between.

The chain joins TRBV30 to TRBJ1-2; D is possibly TRBD1 (6 bases). The V gene lost 2 bases and the J gene lost 8 bases, with 15 bases spanning the gap. The CDR3 spans 13 residues. Per germline, CDR1 GTSNPN and CDR2 SVGIG (reference sequence). The CDR3 DNA is TGTGCCTGGAGTTTCAGGGGTATGAGCGGCTACACCTTC. It yields the protein CAWSFRGMSGYTF.

V usage is TRBV19 and J usage is TRBJ1-1, with 9 nucleotides matching TRBD1. Germline assignment: CDR1 LNHDA and CDR2 SQIVND (reference sequence). The CDR3 runs 12 residues. CDR3 bases: TGTGCTAAACTAGGGGGACAGGGAGAAGCTTTCTTT. Amino acid sequence: CAKLGGQGEAFF.

The chain recombines TRBV27 with TRBJ1-3; no reliable D call. There are 16 residues in the CDR3. Germline CDR1 reads MNHEY; CDR2 reads SMNVEV (reference sequence). V lost 0 bases and J lost 0, with 9 bases in between. CDR3 sequence reads: CASSLSIVSSGNTIYF. In DNA, the CDR3 is TGTGCCAGCAGTTTATCAATTGTGAGCTCTGGAAACACCATATATTTT.

This clone was seen a single time. J is TRBJ2-3 and V is TRBV7-2, with no clear D. Between the trimmed V and J ends, which lost 6 bases and 2 bases, there was a span of 6 bases. Germline V lookup: CDR1 SGHTA, CDR2 FQGNSA. The CDR3 is made up of 12 amino acids. The CDR3 sequence is CASRLTTDTQYF. The CDR3 DNA sequence: TGTGCCAGCAGATTAACCACAGATACGCAGTATTTT.